This entry describes one T cell receptor (beta chain). This sample was included in a study of tumor-infiltrating lymphocytes in localized non-small cell lung cancer. Study-wide background: Several tumor histologies, both smoking statuses, and some post-neoadjuvant chemotherapy samples were included. Each patient gave resected tumor and non-adjacent uninvolved lung tissue.

Sequenced by immunoSEQ multiplex PCR; TCRdb stores in-frame clones only, minus some. The sample consists of about 23,000 clones, roughly 71% of them appearing once. This TCR derives from a human donor with non-small cell lung cancer. Sequencing used lung tumor tissue.

The CDR3 reads CASSLRRGAVETQYF. DNA for the CDR3: TGTGCCAGCAGCTTAAGGCGGGGGGCAGTTGAGACCCAGTACTTC. The chain employs TRBV7-3 and TRBJ2-5; 8 bases fit TRBD2. The CDR3 is 15 amino acids. Germline CDR1 SGHTA, CDR2 FQGTGA. Trimming took 1 base from V and 5 from J; bases not matched to a gene: 6.